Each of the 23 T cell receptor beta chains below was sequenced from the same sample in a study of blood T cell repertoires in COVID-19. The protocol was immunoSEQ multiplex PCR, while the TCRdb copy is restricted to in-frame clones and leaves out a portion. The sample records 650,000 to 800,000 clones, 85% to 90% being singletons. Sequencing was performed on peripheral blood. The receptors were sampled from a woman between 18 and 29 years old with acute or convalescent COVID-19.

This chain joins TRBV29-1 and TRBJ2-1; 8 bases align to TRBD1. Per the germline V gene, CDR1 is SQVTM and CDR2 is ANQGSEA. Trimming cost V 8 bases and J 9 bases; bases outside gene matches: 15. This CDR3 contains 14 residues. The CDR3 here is CSIGGGQGKVEQFF. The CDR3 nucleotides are TGCAGCATCGGTGGAGGACAGGGCAAGGTTGAGCAGTTCTTC.

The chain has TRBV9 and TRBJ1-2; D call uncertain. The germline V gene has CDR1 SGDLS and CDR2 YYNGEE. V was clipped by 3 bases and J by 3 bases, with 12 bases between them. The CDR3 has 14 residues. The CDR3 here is CASSATGGDYGYTF. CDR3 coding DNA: TGTGCCAGCAGCGCCACTGGAGGAGACTATGGCTACACCTTC.

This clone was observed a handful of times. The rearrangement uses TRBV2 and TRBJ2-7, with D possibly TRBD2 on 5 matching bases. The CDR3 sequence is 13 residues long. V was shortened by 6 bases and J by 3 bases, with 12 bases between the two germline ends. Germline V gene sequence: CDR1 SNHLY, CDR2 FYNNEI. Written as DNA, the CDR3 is TGTGCCAGCAGGACCGGGAACAACTACGAGCAGTACTTC. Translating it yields CASRTGNNYEQYF.

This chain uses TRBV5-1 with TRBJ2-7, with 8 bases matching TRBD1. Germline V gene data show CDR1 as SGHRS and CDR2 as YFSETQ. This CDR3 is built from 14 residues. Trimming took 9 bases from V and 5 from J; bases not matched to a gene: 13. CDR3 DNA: TGCGCCACCGGGGTTTCGGACAGGGAACACGAGCAGTACTTC. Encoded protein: CATGVSDREHEQYF.

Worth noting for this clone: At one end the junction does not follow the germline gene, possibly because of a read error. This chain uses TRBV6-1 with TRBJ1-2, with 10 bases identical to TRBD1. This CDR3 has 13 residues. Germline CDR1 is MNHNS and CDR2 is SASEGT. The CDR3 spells CASSEALGQGCAF. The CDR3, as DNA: TGTGCCAGCAGTGAAGCGCTGGGACAGGGGTGCGCCTTC.

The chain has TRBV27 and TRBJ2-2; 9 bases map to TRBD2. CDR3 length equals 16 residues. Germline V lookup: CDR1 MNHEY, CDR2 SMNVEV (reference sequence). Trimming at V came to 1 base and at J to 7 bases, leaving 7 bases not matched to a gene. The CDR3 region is CASSLYGGGAIGELFF. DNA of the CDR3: TGTGCCAGCAGTTTATATGGCGGGGGGGCAATCGGGGAGCTGTTTTTT.

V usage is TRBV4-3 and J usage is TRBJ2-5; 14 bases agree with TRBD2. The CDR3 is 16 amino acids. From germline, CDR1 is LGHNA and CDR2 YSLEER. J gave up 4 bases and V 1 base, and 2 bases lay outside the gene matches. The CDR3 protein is CASSQGLAGGAETQYF. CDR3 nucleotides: TGCGCCAGCAGCCAAGGACTAGCGGGGGGGGCAGAGACCCAGTACTTC.

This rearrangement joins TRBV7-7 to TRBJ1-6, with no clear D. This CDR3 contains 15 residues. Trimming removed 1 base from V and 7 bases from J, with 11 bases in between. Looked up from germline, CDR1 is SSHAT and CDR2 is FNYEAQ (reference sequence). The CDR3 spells CASSLDSSANSPLHF. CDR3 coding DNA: TGTGCCAGCAGCTTAGACAGTAGTGCGAATTCACCCCTCCACTTT.

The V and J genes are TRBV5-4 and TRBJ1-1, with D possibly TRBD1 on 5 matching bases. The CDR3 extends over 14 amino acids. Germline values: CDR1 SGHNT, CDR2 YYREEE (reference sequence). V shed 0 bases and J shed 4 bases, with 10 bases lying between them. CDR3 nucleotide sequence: TGTGCCAGCAGCTTGGAAACGGGGGGCACTGAAGCTTTCTTT. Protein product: CASSLETGGTEAFF.

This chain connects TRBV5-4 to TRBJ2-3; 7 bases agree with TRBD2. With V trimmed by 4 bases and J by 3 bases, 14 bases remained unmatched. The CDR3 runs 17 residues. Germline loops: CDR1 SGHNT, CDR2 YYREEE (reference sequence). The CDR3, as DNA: TGTGCCAGCAGCCCTGAGGGTCTAGCGGAGGCAACAGATACGCAGTATTTT. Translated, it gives CASSPEGLAEATDTQYF.

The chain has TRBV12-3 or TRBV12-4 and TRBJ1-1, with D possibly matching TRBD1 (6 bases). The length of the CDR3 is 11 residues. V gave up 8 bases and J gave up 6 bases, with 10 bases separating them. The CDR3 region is CASGWGPEAFF. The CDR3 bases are TGTGCCAGCGGTTGGGGGCCTGAAGCTTTCTTT.

The CDR3 region is CASSLTQNYGYTF. The CDR3 DNA reads TGTGCCAGCAGCTTAACACAGAACTATGGCTACACCTTC. The V and J genes are TRBV7-3 and TRBJ1-2; D ambiguous. Trimming took 0 bases from V and 2 from J, leaving 4 bases between them. The CDR3 has 13 residues. CDR1 and CDR2 from the germline V gene are SGHTA and FQGTGA.

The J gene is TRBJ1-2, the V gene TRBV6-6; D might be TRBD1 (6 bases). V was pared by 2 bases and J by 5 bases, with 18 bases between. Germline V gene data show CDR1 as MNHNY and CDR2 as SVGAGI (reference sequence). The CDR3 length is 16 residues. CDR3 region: CASSYPFGRGNYGYTF. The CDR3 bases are TGTGCCAGCAGTTACCCTTTCGGCAGGGGTAATTATGGCTACACCTTC.

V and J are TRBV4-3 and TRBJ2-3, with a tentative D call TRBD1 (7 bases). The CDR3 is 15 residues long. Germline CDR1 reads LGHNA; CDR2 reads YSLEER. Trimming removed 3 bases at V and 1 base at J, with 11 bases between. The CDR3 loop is CASSQGGQGTDTQYF. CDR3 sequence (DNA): TGCGCCAGCAGCCAGGGAGGACAGGGCACAGATACGCAGTATTTT.

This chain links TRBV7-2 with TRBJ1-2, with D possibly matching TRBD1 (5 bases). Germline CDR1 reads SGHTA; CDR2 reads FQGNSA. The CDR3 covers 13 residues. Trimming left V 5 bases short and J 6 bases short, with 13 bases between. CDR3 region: CASSPRRDHGYTF. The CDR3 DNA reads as TGTGCCAGCAGCCCTAGGAGGGACCATGGCTACACCTTC. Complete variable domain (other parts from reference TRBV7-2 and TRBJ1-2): GAGVSQSPSNKVTEKGKDVELRCDPISGHTALYWYRQSLGQGLEFLIYFQGNSAPDKSGLPSDRFSAERTGGSVSTLTIQRTQQEDSAVYLCASSPRRDHGYTFGSGTRLTVV.

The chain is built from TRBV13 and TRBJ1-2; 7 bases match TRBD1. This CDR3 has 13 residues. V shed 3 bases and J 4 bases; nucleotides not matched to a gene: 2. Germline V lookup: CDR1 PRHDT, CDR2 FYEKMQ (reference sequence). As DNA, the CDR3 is TGTGCCAGCAGCTTGGACAGGCTCTATGGCTACACCTTC. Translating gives CASSLDRLYGYTF.

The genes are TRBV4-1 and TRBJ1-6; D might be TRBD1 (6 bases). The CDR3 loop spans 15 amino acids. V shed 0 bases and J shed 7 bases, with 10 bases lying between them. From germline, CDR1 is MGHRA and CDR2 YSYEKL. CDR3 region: CASSQDEQGNSPLHF. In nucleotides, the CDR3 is TGCGCCAGCAGCCAAGACGAACAGGGCAATTCACCCCTCCACTTT.

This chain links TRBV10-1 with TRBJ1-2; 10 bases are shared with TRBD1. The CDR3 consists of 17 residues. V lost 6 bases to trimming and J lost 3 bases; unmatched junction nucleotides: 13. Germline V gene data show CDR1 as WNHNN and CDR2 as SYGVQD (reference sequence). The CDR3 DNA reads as TGCGCCAGCAGCACCGGGACAGGGGTATTTGCGGACTATGGCTACACCTTC. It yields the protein CASSTGTGVFADYGYTF.

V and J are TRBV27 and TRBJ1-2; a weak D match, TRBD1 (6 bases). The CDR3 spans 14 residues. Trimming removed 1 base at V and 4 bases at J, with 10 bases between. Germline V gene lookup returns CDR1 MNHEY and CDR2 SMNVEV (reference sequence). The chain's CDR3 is CASSLLGAGYGYTF. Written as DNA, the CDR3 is TGTGCCAGCAGTTTATTGGGGGCAGGCTATGGCTACACCTTC.

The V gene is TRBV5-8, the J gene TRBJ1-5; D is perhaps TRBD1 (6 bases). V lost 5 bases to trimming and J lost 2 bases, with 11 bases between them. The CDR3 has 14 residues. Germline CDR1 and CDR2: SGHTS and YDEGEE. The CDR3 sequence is CASSPRQGNQPQHF. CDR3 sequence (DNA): TGTGCCAGCAGTCCTAGACAGGGCAATCAGCCCCAGCATTTT. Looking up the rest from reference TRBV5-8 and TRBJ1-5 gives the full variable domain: EAGVTQSPTHLIKTRGQQATLRCSPISGHTSVYWYQQALGLGLQFLLWYDEGEERNRGNFPPRFSGRQFPNYSSELNVNALELEDSALYLCASSPRQGNQPQHFGDGTRLSIL.

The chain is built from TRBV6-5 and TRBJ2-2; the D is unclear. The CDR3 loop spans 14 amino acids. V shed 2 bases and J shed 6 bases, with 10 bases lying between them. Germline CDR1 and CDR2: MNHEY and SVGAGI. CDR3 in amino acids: CASSYPSFPGELFF. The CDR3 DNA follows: TGTGCCAGCAGTTACCCGAGCTTTCCCGGGGAGCTGTTTTTT.

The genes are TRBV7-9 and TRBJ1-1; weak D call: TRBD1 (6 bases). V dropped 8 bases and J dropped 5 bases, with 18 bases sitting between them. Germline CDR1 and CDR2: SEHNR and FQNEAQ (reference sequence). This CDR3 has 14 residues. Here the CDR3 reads CASPGQDSETEAFF. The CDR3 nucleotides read TGTGCCAGCCCGGGACAAGACTCTGAAACTGAAGCTTTCTTT. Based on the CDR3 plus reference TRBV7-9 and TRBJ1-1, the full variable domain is DTGVSQNPRHKITKRGQNVTFRCDPISEHNRLYWYRQTLGQGPEFLTYFQNEAQLEKSRLLSDRFSAERPKGSFSTLEIQRTEQGDSAMYLCASPGQDSETEAFFGQGTRLTVV.

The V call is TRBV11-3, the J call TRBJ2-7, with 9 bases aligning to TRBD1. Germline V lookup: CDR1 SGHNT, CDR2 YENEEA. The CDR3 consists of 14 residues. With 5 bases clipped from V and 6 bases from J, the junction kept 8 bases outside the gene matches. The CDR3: CASSGSGQGGEQYF. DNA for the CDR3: TGTGCCAGCAGCGGCTCGGGACAGGGAGGCGAGCAGTACTTC.